This T cell receptor beta chain was captured in a study of blood T cell repertoires in COVID-19. Assay used: immunoSEQ multiplex PCR; TCRdb lists only in-frame clones, some missing. The profile shows 70,000 or so clones, around 83% of them singletons. The CDR3 runs 15 residues. From germline, CDR1 is MDHEN and CDR2 SYDVKM. V was clipped by 3 bases and J by 9 bases; unmatched bases: 7. The receptor's source is a woman of 80 years or more with active or convalescent COVID-19. Input material: peripheral blood. V usage is TRBV28 and J usage is TRBJ1-6; 8 positions match TRBD1. CDR3 amino acids: CASSLVRQGSSPLHF. The CDR3 DNA reads TGTGCCAGCAGTTTGGTTCGACAGGGGAGTTCACCCCTCCACTTT.